The present T cell receptor (beta chain) was sequenced within a study of radiotherapy plus CTLA-4 blockade in lung cancer. Study-level background: There were objective responses in around 18% of patients, and around 31% had disease control.

Assay used: immunoSEQ multiplex PCR; TCRdb lists only in-frame clones, some missing. Of around 40,000 clones listed, more than 60% are singletons. Focal radiation plus CTLA-4 blockade with ipilimumab was administered to patients who had chemo-refractory metastatic non-small-cell lung cancer. Study-level results: It was early blood T cell clone dynamics, with interferon-beta, that reportedly best predicted response. Among blood TCR repertoires after radiotherapy plus ipilimumab, tumor-derived clones expanded.

The sample holds a few counts of this clone. Its antigen remains unidentified. The origin of this receptor is a human donor with non-small cell lung cancer who had stable disease on radiotherapy plus ipilimumab. Specimen: peripheral blood, collected from a patient treated with radiotherapy plus ipilimumab.

The CDR3 protein is CATSRGSAGATDTQYF. In nucleotides, the CDR3 is TGTGCCACCAGCAGAGGTTCTGCGGGGGCCACAGATACGCAGTATTTT. The chain employs TRBV15 and TRBJ2-3; D perhaps matches TRBD2 (7 bases). V gave up 1 base and J gave up 2 bases, with 13 bases separating them. The CDR3 totals 16 residues. Per germline, CDR1 LNHNV and CDR2 YYDKDF (reference sequence).